One and the same sample provided the 7 T cell receptor beta chains below, sequenced in a study of molecular identifiers for immune sequencing clone quantification. TCRdb processed the PCR reads anew with MiXCR; each CDR3 protein has one entry. The sample records under 650,000 distinct CDR3 sequences, 15% to 20% being singletons. The sequencing input was naive CD8+ T cells from blood, with Jurkat cell RNA spiked in. Subset indicated: FACS-sorted CD8+CD4-CCR7+CD45RA+ naive T cells. Source of these receptors: a human donor in good health. Some libraries in this study had Jurkat cell RNA spiked in.

This chain connects TRBV20-1 to TRBJ2-1; no reliable D call. The CDR3 contains 10 residues. Trimming pared 6 bases from V and 5 bases from J, leaving 5 bases between. Germline CDR1 DFQATT, CDR2 SNEGSKA (reference sequence). The CDR3 DNA is TGCAGTGCCGGCGACAATGAGCAGTTCTTC. This gives the protein CSAGDNEQFF.

This clonotype was recorded many times. This chain links TRBV13 with TRBJ2-3, with 7 bases identical to TRBD1. The CDR3 runs to 17 residues. Trimming cost V 0 bases and J 0 bases; bases outside gene matches: 6. Germline V lookup: CDR1 PRHDT, CDR2 FYEKMQ (reference sequence). The CDR3 protein is CASSLGSWTGSTDTQYF. CDR3 DNA: TGTGCCAGCAGCTTAGGCTCTTGGACAGGTAGCACAGATACGCAGTATTTT.

This rearrangement joins TRBV7-6 to TRBJ1-4; 9 bases match TRBD1. CDR1 is SGHVS and CDR2 is FNYEAQ in the germline V gene. V was clipped by 5 bases and J by 8 bases; unmatched bases: 9. The CDR3 consists of 15 residues. CDR3 amino acids: CASSRGDRAMEKLFF. The CDR3 DNA follows: TGTGCCAGCAGCCGTGGGGACAGGGCGATGGAAAAACTGTTTTTT.

This clonotype has ten or more counts. V is TRBV12-3 or TRBV12-4 and J is TRBJ1-2, with D possibly TRBD1 on 5 matching bases. Deletions cut 5 bases from V and 4 bases from J, with 11 bases between. The CDR3 consists of 13 residues. The CDR3 region is CASSVLQAYGYTF. The CDR3 region has the DNA TGTGCCAGCAGTGTCCTACAGGCCTATGGCTACACCTTC.

This clonotype was picked up many times. Being one base from a much bigger clone, this may be a read error. This chain uses TRBV13 with TRBJ1-1; D unresolved. Germline CDR1 is PRHDT and CDR2 is FYEKMQ (reference sequence). The V and J ends lost 2 bases and 5 bases respectively, with 3 bases between them. The CDR3 loop spans 11 amino acids. CDR3 sequence: CASSLRTEAFF. The DNA of the CDR3 is TGTGCCAGCAGCTTAAGGACTGAAGCTTTCTTT.

This clonotype came up many times. The chain has TRBV14 and TRBJ2-7; 8 nucleotides line up with TRBD1. Germline V gene sequence: CDR1 SGHDN, CDR2 FVKESK. The CDR3 loop spans 14 amino acids. V gave up 1 base and J gave up 5 bases; unmatched junction bases: 4. For the CDR3, the DNA is TGTGCCAGCAGCCAAGGTGACAGGGGCCACGAGCAGTACTTC. Translating it yields CASSQGDRGHEQYF.

This clonotype was counted at least ten times. V and J are TRBV30 and TRBJ2-5, with D perhaps matching TRBD1 (5 bases). This CDR3 is built from 15 residues. Per germline, CDR1 GTSNPN and CDR2 SVGIG (reference sequence). V lost 2 bases, J lost 2 bases, and 15 bases lay in between. The DNA of the CDR3 is TGTGCCTGGAGTCCTGGACATTCGAAACAAGAGACCCAGTACTTC. Translating it yields CAWSPGHSKQETQYF.